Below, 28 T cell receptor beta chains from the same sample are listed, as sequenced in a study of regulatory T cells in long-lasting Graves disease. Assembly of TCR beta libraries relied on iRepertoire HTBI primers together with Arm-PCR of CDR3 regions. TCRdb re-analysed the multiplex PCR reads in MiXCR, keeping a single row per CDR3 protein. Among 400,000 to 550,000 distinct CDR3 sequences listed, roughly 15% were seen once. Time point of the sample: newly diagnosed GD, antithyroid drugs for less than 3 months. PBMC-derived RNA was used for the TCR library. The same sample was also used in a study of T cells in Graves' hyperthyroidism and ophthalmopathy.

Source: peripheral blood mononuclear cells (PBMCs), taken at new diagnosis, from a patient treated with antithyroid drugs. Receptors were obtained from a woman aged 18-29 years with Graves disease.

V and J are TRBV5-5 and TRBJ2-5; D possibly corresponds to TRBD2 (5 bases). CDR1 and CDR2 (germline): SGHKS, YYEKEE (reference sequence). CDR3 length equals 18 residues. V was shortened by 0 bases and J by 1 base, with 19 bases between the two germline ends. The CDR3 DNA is TGTGCCAGCAGCTTGGGAGCTAGTTCGGACTTCCTCCAAGAGACCCAGTACTTC. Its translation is CASSLGASSDFLQETQYF.

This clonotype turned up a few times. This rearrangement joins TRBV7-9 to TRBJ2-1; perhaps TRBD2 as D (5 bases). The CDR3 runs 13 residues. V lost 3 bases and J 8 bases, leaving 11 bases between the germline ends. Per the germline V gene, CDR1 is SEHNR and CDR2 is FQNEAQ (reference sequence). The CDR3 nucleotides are TGTGCCAGCAGCTTGGCGGGTCTCGATGAGCAGTTCTTC. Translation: CASSLAGLDEQFF.

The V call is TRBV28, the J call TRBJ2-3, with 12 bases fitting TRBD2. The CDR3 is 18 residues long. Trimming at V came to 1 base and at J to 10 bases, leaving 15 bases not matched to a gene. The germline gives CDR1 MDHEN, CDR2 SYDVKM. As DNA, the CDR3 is TGTGCCAGCAGTTTATTAAGCACTAGCGGGAGGAGCAGGTTGGCGCAGTATTTT. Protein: CASSLLSTSGRSRLAQYF.

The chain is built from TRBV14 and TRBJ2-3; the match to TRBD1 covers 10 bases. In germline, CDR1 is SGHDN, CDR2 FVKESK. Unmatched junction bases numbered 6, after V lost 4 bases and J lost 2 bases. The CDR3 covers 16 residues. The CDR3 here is CASSRGTGAFTDTQYF. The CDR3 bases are TGTGCCAGCAGCCGAGGGACAGGGGCGTTCACAGATACGCAGTATTTT. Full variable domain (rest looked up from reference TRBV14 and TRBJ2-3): EAGVTQFPSHSVIEKGQTVTLRCDPISGHDNLYWYRRVMGKEIKFLLHFVKESKQDESGMPNNRFLAERTGGTYSTLKVQPAELEDSGVYFCASSRGTGAFTDTQYFGPGTRLTVL.

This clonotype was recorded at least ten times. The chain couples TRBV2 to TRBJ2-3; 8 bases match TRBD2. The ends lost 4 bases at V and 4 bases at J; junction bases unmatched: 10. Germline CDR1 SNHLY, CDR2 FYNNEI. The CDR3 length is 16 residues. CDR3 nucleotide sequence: TGTGCCAGCAGTGTGGAAGCGGGAGTTTCCTCAGATACGCAGTATTTT. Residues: CASSVEAGVSSDTQYF.

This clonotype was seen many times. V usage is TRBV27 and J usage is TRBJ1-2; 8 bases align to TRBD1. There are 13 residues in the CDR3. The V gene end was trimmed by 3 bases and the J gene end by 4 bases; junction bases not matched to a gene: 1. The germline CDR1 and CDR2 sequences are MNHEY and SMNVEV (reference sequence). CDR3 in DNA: TGTGCCAGCAGTTTCGGACAGGGCTATGGCTACACCTTC. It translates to CASSFGQGYGYTF.

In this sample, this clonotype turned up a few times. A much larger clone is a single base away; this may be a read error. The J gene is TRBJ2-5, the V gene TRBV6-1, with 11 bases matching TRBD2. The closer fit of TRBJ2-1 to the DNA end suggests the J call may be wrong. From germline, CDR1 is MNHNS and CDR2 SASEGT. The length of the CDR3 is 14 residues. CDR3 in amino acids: CASRPLAGVYEQFF. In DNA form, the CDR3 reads TGTGCCAGCAGACCACTAGCGGGAGTCTACGAGCAGTTCTTC.

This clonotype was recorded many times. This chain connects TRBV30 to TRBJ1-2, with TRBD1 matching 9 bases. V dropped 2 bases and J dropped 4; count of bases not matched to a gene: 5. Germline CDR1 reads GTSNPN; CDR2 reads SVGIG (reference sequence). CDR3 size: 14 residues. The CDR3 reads CAWSLRTGVYGYTF. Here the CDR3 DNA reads TGTGCCTGGAGTCTGCGGACAGGGGTCTATGGCTACACCTTC.

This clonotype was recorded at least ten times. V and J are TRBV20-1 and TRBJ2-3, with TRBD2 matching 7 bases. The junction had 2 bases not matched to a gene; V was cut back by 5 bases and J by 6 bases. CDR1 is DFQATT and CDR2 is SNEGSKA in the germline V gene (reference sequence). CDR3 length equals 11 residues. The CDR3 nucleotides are TGCAGTGCTCAACTAGCGGATACGCAGTATTTT. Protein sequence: CSAQLADTQYF.

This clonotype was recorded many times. In DNA, the CDR3 is TGCGCCAGCAGCTTAGGCGGGAGCGGGGGCCACGAGCAGTACTTC. Protein sequence: CASSLGGSGGHEQYF. The chain carries TRBV5-1 and TRBJ2-7; TRBD2 matches 8 bases. The CDR3 extends over 15 amino acids. Germline lookup yields CDR1 SGHRS and CDR2 YFSETQ. Unmatched junction bases numbered 9, after V lost 2 bases and J lost 5 bases.

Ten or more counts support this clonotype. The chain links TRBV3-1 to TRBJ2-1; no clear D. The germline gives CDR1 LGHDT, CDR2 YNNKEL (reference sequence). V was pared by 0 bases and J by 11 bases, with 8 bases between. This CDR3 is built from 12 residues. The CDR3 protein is CASSQDSGQQFF. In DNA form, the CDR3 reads TGTGCCAGCAGCCAAGATTCGGGCCAGCAGTTCTTC.

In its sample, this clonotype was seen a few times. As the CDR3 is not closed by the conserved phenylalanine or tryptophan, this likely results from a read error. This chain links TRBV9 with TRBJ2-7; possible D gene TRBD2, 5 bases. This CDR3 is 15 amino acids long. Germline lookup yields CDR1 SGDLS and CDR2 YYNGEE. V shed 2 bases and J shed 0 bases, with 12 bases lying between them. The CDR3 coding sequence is TGTGCCAGCAGCGTTCTAGCCGGAAGCTCCTACGAGCAGTACATC. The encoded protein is CASSVLAGSSYEQYI.

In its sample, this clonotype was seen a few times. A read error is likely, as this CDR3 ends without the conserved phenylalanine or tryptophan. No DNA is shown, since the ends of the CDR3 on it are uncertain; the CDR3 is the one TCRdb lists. The CDR3 reads CASSFHGL. The genes are TRBV5-4 and TRBJ2-7. Germline assignment: CDR1 SGHNT and CDR2 YYREEE (reference sequence). The CDR3 region is 8 residues in length, termini included.

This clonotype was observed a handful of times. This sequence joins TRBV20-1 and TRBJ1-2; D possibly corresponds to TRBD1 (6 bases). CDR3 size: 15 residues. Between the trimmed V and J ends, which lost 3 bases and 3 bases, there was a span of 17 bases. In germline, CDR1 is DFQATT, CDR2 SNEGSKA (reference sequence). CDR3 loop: CSASATQGKDYGYTF. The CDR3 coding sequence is TGCAGTGCTAGCGCAACACAGGGAAAAGACTATGGCTACACCTTC.

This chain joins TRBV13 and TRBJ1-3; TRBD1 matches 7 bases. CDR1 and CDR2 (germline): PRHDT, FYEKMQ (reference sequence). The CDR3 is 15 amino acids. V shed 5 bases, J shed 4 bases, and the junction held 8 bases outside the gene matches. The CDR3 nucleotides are TGTGCCAGCAGCCAACAGGGGAGTGAAGGAAACACCATATATTTT. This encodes CASSQQGSEGNTIYF.

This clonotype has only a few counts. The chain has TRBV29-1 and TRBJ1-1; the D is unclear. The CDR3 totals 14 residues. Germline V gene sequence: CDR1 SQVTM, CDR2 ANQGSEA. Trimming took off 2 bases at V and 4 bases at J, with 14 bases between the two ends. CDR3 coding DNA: TGCAGCGTTGAAAATGCCGGGAGAGTCACTGAAGCTTTCTTT. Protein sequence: CSVENAGRVTEAFF.

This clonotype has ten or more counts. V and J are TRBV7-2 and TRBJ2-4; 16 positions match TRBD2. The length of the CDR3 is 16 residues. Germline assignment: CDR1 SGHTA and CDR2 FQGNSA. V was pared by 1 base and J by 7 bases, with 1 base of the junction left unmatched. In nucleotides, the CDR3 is TGTGCCAGCAGCTTAGTGGGACTAGCGGGAGGGAACATTCAGTACTTC. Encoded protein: CASSLVGLAGGNIQYF.

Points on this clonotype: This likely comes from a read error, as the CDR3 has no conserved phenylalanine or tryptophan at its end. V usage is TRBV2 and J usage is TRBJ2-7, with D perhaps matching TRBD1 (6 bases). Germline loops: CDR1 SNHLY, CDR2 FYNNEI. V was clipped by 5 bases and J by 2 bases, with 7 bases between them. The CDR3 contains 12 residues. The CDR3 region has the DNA TGTGCCAGCAGTCGGACAGCCTACGAGCAGTACCTC. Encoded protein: CASSRTAYEQYL.

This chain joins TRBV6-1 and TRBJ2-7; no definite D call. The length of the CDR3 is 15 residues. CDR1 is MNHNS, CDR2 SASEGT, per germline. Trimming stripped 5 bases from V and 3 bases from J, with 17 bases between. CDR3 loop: CASSQRASLLYEQYF. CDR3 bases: TGTGCCAGCAGTCAAAGGGCCAGCCTACTCTACGAGCAGTACTTC.

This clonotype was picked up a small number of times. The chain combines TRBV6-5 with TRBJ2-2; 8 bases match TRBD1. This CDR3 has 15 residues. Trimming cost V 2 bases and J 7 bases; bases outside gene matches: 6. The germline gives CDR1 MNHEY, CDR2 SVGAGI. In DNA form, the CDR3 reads TGTGCCAGCAGTTACAACAGGGGGAGGTTCGGGGAGCTGTTTTTT. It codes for CASSYNRGRFGELFF.

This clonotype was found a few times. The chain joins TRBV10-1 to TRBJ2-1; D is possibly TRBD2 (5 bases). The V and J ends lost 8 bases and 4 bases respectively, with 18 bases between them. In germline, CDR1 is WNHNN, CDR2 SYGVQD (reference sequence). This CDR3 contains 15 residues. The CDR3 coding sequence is TGCGCCAGCGCGGCGGGCCTAAGTGGATACAATGAGCAGTTCTTC. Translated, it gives CASAAGLSGYNEQFF.

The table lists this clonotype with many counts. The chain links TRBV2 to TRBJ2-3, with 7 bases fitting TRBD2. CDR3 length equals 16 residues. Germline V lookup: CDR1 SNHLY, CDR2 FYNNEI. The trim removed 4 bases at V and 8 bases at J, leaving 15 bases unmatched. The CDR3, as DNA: TGTGCCAGCAGTGGTAGTCCTAGCGGCCCCCGGGGTACGCAGTATTTT. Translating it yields CASSGSPSGPRGTQYF.

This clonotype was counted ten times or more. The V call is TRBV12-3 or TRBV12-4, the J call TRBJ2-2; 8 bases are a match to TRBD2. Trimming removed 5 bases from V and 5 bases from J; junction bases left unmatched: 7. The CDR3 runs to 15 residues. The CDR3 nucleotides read TGTGCCAGCAGTAGAAGCGGGAGAGGGACCGGGGAGCTGTTTTTT. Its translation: CASSRSGRGTGELFF.

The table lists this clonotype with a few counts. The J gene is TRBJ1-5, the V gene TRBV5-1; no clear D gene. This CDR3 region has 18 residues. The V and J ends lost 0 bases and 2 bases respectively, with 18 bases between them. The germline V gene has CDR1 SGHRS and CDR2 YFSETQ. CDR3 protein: CASSLAGPQTVRNQPQHF. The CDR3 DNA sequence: TGCGCCAGCAGCTTGGCCGGACCCCAGACCGTCCGCAATCAGCCCCAGCATTTT.

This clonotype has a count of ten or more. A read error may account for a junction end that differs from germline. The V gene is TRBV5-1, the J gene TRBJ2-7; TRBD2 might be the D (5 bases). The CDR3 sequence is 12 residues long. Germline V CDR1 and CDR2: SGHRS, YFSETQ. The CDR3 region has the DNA TGTGCCAGCAGCTTAGAAGGAGGCGAGCAGTACTTC. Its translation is CASSLEGGEQYF.

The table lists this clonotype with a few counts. Here the CDR3 reads CASSSSLRGRFDTF. DNA of the CDR3: TGTGCCAGCAGTTCTAGTCTCAGGGGGCGTTTTGACACCTTC. The gene calls are TRBV28 and TRBJ1-2; TRBD1 aligns across 8 bases. The CDR3 contains 14 residues. Germline loops: CDR1 MDHEN, CDR2 SYDVKM. The ends lost 4 bases at V and 12 bases at J; junction bases unmatched: 13.

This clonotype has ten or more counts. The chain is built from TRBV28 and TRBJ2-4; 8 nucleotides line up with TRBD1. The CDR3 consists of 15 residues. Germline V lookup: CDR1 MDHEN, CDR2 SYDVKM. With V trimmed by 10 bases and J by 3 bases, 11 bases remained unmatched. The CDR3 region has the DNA TGTGCCACCACCGACAGGGGTCTCGGCAAAAACATTCAGTACTTC. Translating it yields CATTDRGLGKNIQYF.

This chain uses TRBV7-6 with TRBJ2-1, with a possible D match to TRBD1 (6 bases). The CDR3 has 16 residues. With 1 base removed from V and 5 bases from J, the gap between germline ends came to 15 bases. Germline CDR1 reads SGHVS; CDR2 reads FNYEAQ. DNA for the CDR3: TGTGCCAGCAGCTTAGTGGTACAGGGTGGGCACAATGAGCAGTTCTTC. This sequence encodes CASSLVVQGGHNEQFF.